These T cell receptor beta chains were read from a single sample in a study of graft-versus-host responses after intestinal transplantation. Assay: immunoSEQ multiplex PCR; the TCRdb copy retains only in-frame clones and omits some. This table has 98,000 or so clones, roughly 83% appearing once. The specimen comprised PBMCs, sampled 255 days after intestinal transplant. The receptors here all came from a human patient who received an intestinal transplant, so some T cells may come from the graft donor. Both conserved end residues are part of each CDR3. The D gene is left open where the match is weak. The size entry is marked missing in some rows and otherwise reads once, few, many or a size class.

clone size	V gene	J gene	D gene	CDR3 protein	CDR3 DNA
once	TRBV10-3	TRBJ1-6	NA	CAISDSSYNSPLHF	TGTGCCATCAGTGACAGCTCCTATAATTCACCCCTCCACTTT
NA	TRBV6-5	TRBJ2-7	TRBD2	CASTTGGGSYEQYF	TGTGCCAGCACTACGGGAGGAGGGTCCTACGAGCAGTACTTC
NA	TRBV28	TRBJ2-3	NA	CASSFIGTIERVTDTQYF	TGTGCCAGCAGTTTTATCGGTACAATAGAACGTGTCACAGATACGCAGTATTTT
NA	TRBV6-1	TRBJ1-5	NA	CASSEPGLASQHF	TGTGCCAGCAGTGAGCCAGGGTTGGCCTCCCAGCATTTT
NA	TRBV27	TRBJ2-7	NA	CASSDPGRVAYEQYF	TGTGCCAGCAGTGACCCGGGACGGGTGGCCTACGAGCAGTACTTC
NA	TRBV19	TRBJ1-1	NA	CASGGTNTEAFF	TGTGCCAGTGGGGGCACGAACACTGAAGCTTTCTTT
once	TRBV5-1	TRBJ2-1	TRBD2	CASSFGLAGNYNEQFF	TGCGCCAGCAGCTTTGGGCTAGCGGGGAATTACAATGAGCAGTTCTTC
NA	TRBV9	TRBJ2-2	TRBD2	CASSVVGLAGTNTGELFF	TGTGCCAGCAGCGTAGTAGGACTAGCGGGGACGAACACCGGGGAGCTGTTTTTT
NA	TRBV4-3	TRBJ2-5	NA	CASSQGAWGGRGTQETQYF	TGCGCCAGCAGCCAAGGCGCCTGGGGAGGGAGGGGGACCCAAGAGACCCAGTACTTC
NA	TRBV29-1	TRBJ2-2	NA	CSVYLLGQNTGELFF	TGCAGCGTTTATTTATTGGGACAGAACACCGGGGAGCTGTTTTTT
NA	TRBV5-1	TRBJ2-7	TRBD2	CASSFSGESYEQYF	TGCGCCAGCAGCTTTAGCGGGGAGTCCTACGAGCAGTACTTC
NA	TRBV6-6	TRBJ2-5	NA	CASRHTTVQETQYF	TGTGCCAGCAGACACACGACAGTCCAAGAGACCCAGTACTTC
NA	TRBV11-2	TRBJ1-1	NA	CASSSREAFF	TGTGCCAGCAGCTCCCGGGAAGCTTTCTTT
NA	TRBV29-1	TRBJ2-1	TRBD2	CSARASGEYNEQFF	TGCAGCGCCCGTGCTAGCGGAGAGTACAATGAGCAGTTCTTC
NA	TRBV5-1	TRBJ1-3	NA	CASSLGGSGNTIYF	TGCGCCAGCAGCTTGGGGGGATCTGGAAACACCATATATTTT
NA	TRBV27	TRBJ1-5	TRBD1	CASSFSGQGGQPQHF	TGTGCCAGCAGTTTTTCTGGACAGGGTGGTCAGCCCCAGCATTTT
NA	TRBV4-1	TRBJ1-1	NA	CASIDGITAEAFF	TGCGCCAGCATCGACGGGATAACGGCTGAAGCTTTCTTT
NA	TRBV19	TRBJ2-1	TRBD2	CASSSLAVTYNEQFF	TGTGCCAGTAGTTCCCTAGCGGTCACCTACAATGAGCAGTTCTTC